The source of this T cell receptor (beta chain) is a study of T cells in narcolepsy. Overall study: Patients with NT1 or NT2 and healthy control donors were enrolled.

Germline assignment: CDR1 MNHEY and CDR2 SMNVEV (reference sequence). The CDR3 is made up of 13 amino acids. The V and J ends lost 5 bases and 3 bases respectively, with 10 bases between them. Comments on this clone: This CDR3 is also generated by other DNA sequences in the sample.

Generated by immunoSEQ multiplex PCR, the TCRdb table keeps only in-frame clones and is missing some. The sample holds tens of thousands of clones, just over 60% seen once. The V gene is TRBV27, the J gene TRBJ1-1; D remains unclear. This TCR came from a human donor in good health. The sample consisted of memory (CD45RA-) CD4+ T cells from blood. Here the CDR3 reads CASSHTWDTEAFF. The CDR3 nucleotides are TGTGCCAGCAGTCACACCTGGGACACTGAAGCTTTCTTT.